Each of the 7 T cell receptor beta chains below was sequenced from the same sample in a study of T cells after yellow fever vaccination. TCRdb ran MiXCR on the 5' RACE reads and lists one entry per CDR3 protein. The table includes fewer than 350,000 distinct CDR3 sequences, roughly 8.7% detected once. The starting material was PBMCs, obtained on the day of the first yellow fever vaccination. These receptors came from a man aged 18 to 29 who received the YFV17D yellow fever vaccine.

V and J are TRBV5-1 and TRBJ2-3; the D is unclear. CDR3 length: 13 amino acids. Germline loops: CDR1 SGHRS, CDR2 YFSETQ. The V end was cut by 4 bases, the J end by 5 bases, with 11 bases between. The chain's CDR3 is CASSRIGGDTQYF. Written as DNA, the CDR3 is TGCGCCAGCAGCCGGATAGGTGGAGATACGCAGTATTTT.

This clonotype has only a few counts. The chain recombines TRBV4-1 with TRBJ1-1; TRBD1 matches at 9 bases. The V segment lost 1 base and the J segment 3 bases; nucleotides outside the gene matches: 9. Germline V gene sequence: CDR1 MGHRA, CDR2 YSYEKL. CDR3 length: 17 amino acids. CDR3 sequence: CASSQVTIGTGYTEAFF. The CDR3 coding sequence is TGCGCCAGCAGCCAAGTAACTATAGGGACAGGGTACACTGAAGCTTTCTTT.

This clonotype was detected only a few times. This sequence joins TRBV5-4 and TRBJ2-3, with D possibly matching TRBD2 (6 bases). V was shortened by 5 bases and J by 2 bases, with 12 bases between the two germline ends. Germline loops: CDR1 SGHNT, CDR2 YYREEE (reference sequence). The CDR3 is 14 residues long. CDR3 region: CASRPGRTTDTQYF. The CDR3 DNA follows: TGTGCCAGCAGGCCTGGGAGGACCACAGATACGCAGTATTTT.

The V call is TRBV23-1, the J call TRBJ1-4, with D perhaps matching TRBD1 (5 bases). TRBV23-1 is reported as an ORF; its role is uncertain. The CDR3 is 17 amino acids. Trimming took off 2 bases at V and 4 bases at J, with 17 bases between the two ends. The DNA for the CDR3 is TGCGCCAGCAGTCAACGGGGACCCCGTCTAAGTAATGAAAAACTGTTTTTT. Protein: CASSQRGPRLSNEKLFF.

The genes are TRBV28 and TRBJ2-1; 8 positions agree with TRBD1. Germline CDR1 MDHEN, CDR2 SYDVKM. J was trimmed by 4 bases and V by 6 bases; bases with no gene match: 11. This CDR3 comprises 16 residues. CDR3 DNA: TGTGCCAGCAGGCTTCTCGGGACAGGAGCATACAATGAGCAGTTCTTC. Translation: CASRLLGTGAYNEQFF.

This clonotype was found a few times. J is TRBJ2-3 and V is TRBV9; possibly TRBD2 for D (5 bases). The V end lost 1 base, the J end lost 5 bases, and 11 bases lay between the germline ends. The CDR3 length is 14 residues. Germline-derived CDR1 and CDR2 are SGDLS and YYNGEE. CDR3 DNA sequence: TGTGCCAGCAGCGTACGGAGGTTTTTAGATACGCAGTATTTT. Translation gives CASSVRRFLDTQYF.

Ten or more counts support this clonotype. This chain joins TRBV5-6 and TRBJ2-7; possible D gene TRBD1, 5 bases. V lost 1 base and J 0 bases, leaving 8 bases between the germline ends. The CDR3 is 14 residues long. Per the germline V gene, CDR1 is SGHDT and CDR2 is YYEEEE. CDR3 amino acids: CASSLKGDSYEQYF. DNA for the CDR3: TGTGCCAGCAGCTTGAAAGGGGACTCCTACGAGCAGTACTTC.